One sample yielded the 11 T cell receptor beta chains listed below, sequenced in a study of radiotherapy plus CTLA-4 blockade in lung cancer. TCRdb keeps only in-frame clones here, not all; method: immunoSEQ multiplex PCR. The repertoire holds roughly 100,000 clones, with around 80% as singletons. The sample here was peripheral blood, taken from a patient treated with radiotherapy plus ipilimumab. The receptors shown here come from a human donor with non-small cell lung cancer that progressed on radiotherapy plus ipilimumab.

V usage is TRBV12-5 and J usage is TRBJ2-5; D remains ambiguous. This CDR3 is built from 13 residues. Germline V gene lookup returns CDR1 LGHNT and CDR2 FRNRAP. V dropped 6 bases and J dropped 5 bases, with 13 bases sitting between them. CDR3 sequence (DNA): TGTGCTAGTGGCAACCAAGTGAGGGAGACCCAGTACTTC. This encodes CASGNQVRETQYF.

The chain employs TRBV14 and TRBJ2-2; 7 bases line up with TRBD1. This CDR3 has 16 amino acids. The germline CDR1 and CDR2 sequences are SGHDN and FVKESK. The trim removed 5 bases at V and 1 base at J, leaving 7 bases unmatched. The DNA of the CDR3 is TGTGCCAGCAGCAAAACGACAGGGCTGAACACCGGGGAGCTGTTTTTT. Translation gives CASSKTTGLNTGELFF.

This chain joins TRBV30 and TRBJ2-3; D gene uncertain. This CDR3 has 14 amino acids. V was clipped by 0 bases and J by 0 bases, with 7 bases between them. Per the germline V gene, CDR1 is GTSNPN and CDR2 is SVGIG (reference sequence). The CDR3 DNA sequence: TGTGCCTGGAGTGTACAGACCAGCACAGATACGCAGTATTTT. This gives the protein CAWSVQTSTDTQYF.

The J gene is TRBJ1-5, the V gene TRBV10-3; D gene unclear. Trimming took off 2 bases at V and 2 bases at J, with 7 bases between the two ends. The CDR3 is 14 amino acids. The germline V gene has CDR1 ENHRY and CDR2 SYGVKD. In nucleotides, the CDR3 is TGTGCCATCAGTGAGGGTCAGGGCAATCAGCCCCAGCATTTT. Translated: CAISEGQGNQPQHF.

The rearrangement uses TRBV19 and TRBJ1-2; D unresolved. The CDR3 length is 13 residues. The germline V gene encodes CDR1 LNHDA and CDR2 SQIVND (reference sequence). The V gene lost 3 bases and the J gene lost 1 base, with 6 bases spanning the gap. CDR3 residues: CASSIKINYGYTF. The CDR3 DNA reads as TGTGCCAGTAGTATCAAGATTAACTATGGCTACACCTTC. The entire variable domain, with the rest obtained from reference TRBV19 and TRBJ1-2, is as follows: DGGITQSPKYLFRKEGQNVTLSCEQNLNHDAMYWYRQDPGQGLRLIYYSQIVNDFQKGDIAEGYSVSREKKESFPLTVTSAQKNPTAFYLCASSIKINYGYTFGSGTRLTVV.

The V and J genes are TRBV5-1 and TRBJ2-5; 7 bases map to TRBD2. The CDR3 sequence is 14 residues long. The J segment lost 2 bases and the V segment lost 5 bases, leaving 6 bases of the junction unmatched. Germline V gene lookup returns CDR1 SGHRS and CDR2 YFSETQ. The CDR3 DNA reads as TGCGCCAGCAGGGCTAGCGGAATTCAAGAGACCCAGTACTTC. Translating it yields CASRASGIQETQYF.

The CDR3 sequence is CASSPDRGTEAFF. DNA of the CDR3: TGTGCCAGCAGCCCCGACAGGGGCACTGAAGCTTTCTTT. The chain combines TRBV9 with TRBJ1-1; 8 positions agree with TRBD1. With 4 bases clipped from V and 4 bases from J, the junction kept 3 bases outside the gene matches. This CDR3 is built from 13 residues. CDR1 SGDLS and CDR2 YYNGEE come from the germline V gene.

This sequence joins TRBV7-9 and TRBJ2-7; 9 bases fit TRBD1. The germline V gene has CDR1 SEHNR and CDR2 FQNEAQ (reference sequence). The CDR3 covers 15 residues. V was clipped by 6 bases and J by 2 bases; unmatched bases: 8. CDR3: CASRGQGNTPYEQYF. The DNA for the CDR3 is TGTGCCAGCAGAGGACAGGGGAATACTCCCTACGAGCAGTACTTC.

CDR3 region: CARGSRDYNEQFF. CDR3 coding DNA: TGTGCCAGAGGTAGTAGGGACTACAATGAGCAGTTCTTC. The chain joins TRBV2 to TRBJ2-1; D remains unclear. This CDR3 region has 13 residues. CDR1 and CDR2 (germline): SNHLY, FYNNEI. V was clipped by 9 bases and J by 3 bases, with 12 bases between them.

The chain employs TRBV18 and TRBJ2-7; a weak D match, TRBD1 (5 bases). V was shortened by 0 bases and J by 3 bases, with 6 bases between the two germline ends. The CDR3 runs to 13 residues. Per germline, CDR1 KGHSH and CDR2 LQKENI. CDR3 in amino acids: CASSPPDSYEQYV. The CDR3, as DNA: TGTGCCAGCTCACCACCAGACAGCTACGAGCAGTACGTC.

This chain links TRBV7-9 with TRBJ2-3; 10 bases fit TRBD2. The germline V gene encodes CDR1 SEHNR and CDR2 FQNEAQ (reference sequence). The V segment lost 5 bases and the J segment 4 bases; nucleotides outside the gene matches: 12. There are 17 residues in the CDR3. CDR3 region: CASSPAGLAGDADTQYF. The DNA of the CDR3 is TGTGCCAGCAGCCCCGCGGGGCTAGCGGGAGATGCAGATACGCAGTATTTT.